This TCR beta chain is drawn from a study of blood T cell repertoires in COVID-19. For the study at large: Samples representing acute and convalescent COVID-19 were sourced from the United States, Italy and Spain.

The data were produced by immunoSEQ multiplex PCR, yet TCRdb's version contains in-frame clones alone and is incomplete. The table has roughly 60,000 clones, approximately 84% seen once. The CDR3 spans 15 residues. Germline values: CDR1 SNHLY, CDR2 FYNNEI. The trim removed 6 bases at V and 5 bases at J, leaving 8 bases unmatched. The source material was peripheral blood. The chain joins TRBV2 to TRBJ1-4; 8 bases fit TRBD1. This receptor was taken from a man between 60 and 75 years old with acute or convalescent COVID-19. CDR3: CASSPTGGPNEKLFF. The CDR3 DNA reads TGTGCCAGCAGCCCAACAGGGGGACCGAATGAAAAACTGTTTTTT.